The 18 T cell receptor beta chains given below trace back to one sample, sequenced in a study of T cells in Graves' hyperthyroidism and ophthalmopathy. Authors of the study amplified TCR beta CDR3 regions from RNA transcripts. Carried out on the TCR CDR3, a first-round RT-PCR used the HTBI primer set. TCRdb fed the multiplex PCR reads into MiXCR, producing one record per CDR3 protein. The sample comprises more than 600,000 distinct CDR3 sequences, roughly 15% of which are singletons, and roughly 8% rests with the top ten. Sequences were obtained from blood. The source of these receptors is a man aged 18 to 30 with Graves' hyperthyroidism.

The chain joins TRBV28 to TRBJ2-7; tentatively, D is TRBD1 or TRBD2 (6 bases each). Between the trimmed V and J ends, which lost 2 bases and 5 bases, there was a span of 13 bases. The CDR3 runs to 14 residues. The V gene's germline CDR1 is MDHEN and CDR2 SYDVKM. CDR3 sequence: CASSLRGRSNEQYF. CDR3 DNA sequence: TGTGCCAGCAGTTTAAGGGGGAGGTCCAACGAGCAGTACTTC.

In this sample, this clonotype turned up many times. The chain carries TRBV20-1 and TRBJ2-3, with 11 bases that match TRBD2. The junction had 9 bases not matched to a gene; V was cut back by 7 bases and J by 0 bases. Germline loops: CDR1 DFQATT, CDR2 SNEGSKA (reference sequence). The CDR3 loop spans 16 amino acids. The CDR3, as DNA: TGCAGTGGACTAGCGGGACCGTTGACTAGCACAGATACGCAGTATTTT. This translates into CSGLAGPLTSTDTQYF.

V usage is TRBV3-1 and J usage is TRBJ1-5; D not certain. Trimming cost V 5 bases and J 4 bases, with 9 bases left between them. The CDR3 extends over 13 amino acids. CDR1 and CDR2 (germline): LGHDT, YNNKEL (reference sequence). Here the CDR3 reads CASSTAVNQPQHF. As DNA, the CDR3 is TGTGCCAGCAGCACGGCGGTAAATCAGCCCCAGCATTTT.

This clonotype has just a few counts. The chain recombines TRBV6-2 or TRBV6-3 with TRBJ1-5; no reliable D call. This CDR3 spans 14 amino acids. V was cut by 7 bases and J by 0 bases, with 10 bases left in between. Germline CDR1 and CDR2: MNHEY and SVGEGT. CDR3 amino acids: CASIQAHSNQPQHF. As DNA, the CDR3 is TGTGCCAGCATCCAGGCCCATAGCAATCAGCCCCAGCATTTT.

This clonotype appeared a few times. The CDR3 sequence: CASSFLHGTSGSVGNEQFF. The CDR3 nucleotides read TGTGCCAGCAGCTTTCTTCATGGGACTAGCGGGAGTGTGGGCAATGAGCAGTTCTTC. The rearrangement links TRBV7-9 to TRBJ2-1, with 14 nucleotides matching TRBD2. With 3 bases clipped from V and 6 bases from J, the junction kept 13 bases outside the gene matches. This CDR3 comprises 19 residues. The germline V gene has CDR1 SEHNR and CDR2 FQNEAQ (reference sequence).

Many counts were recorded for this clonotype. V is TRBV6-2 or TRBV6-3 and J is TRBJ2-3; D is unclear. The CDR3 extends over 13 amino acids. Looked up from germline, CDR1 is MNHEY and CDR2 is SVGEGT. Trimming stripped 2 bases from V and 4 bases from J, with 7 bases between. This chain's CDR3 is CASSYVRSDTQYF. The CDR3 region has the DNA TGTGCCAGCAGTTACGTCCGGTCAGATACGCAGTATTTT.

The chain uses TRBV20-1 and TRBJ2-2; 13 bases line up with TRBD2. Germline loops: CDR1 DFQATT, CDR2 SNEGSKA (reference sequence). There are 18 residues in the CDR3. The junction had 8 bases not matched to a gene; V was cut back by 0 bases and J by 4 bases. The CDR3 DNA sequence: TGCAGTGCTAGAGATAACGGTGGGACTAGCGGGATCACCGGGGAGCTGTTTTTT. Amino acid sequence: CSARDNGGTSGITGELFF.

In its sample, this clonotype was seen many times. The CDR3, as DNA: TGTGCCTGGAGAGCGACCAACAATCAGCCCCAGCATTTT. This codes for CAWRATNNQPQHF. The chain links TRBV30 to TRBJ1-5; D unresolved. There are 13 residues in the CDR3. Trimming removed 3 bases at V and 3 bases at J, with 9 bases between. Germline lookup yields CDR1 GTSNPN and CDR2 SVGIG (reference sequence).

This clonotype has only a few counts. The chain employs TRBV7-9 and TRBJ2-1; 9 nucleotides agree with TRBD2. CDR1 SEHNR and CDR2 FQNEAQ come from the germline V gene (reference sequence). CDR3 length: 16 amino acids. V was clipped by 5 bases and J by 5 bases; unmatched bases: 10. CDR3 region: CASSQSVAGVHNEQFF. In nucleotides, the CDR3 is TGTGCCAGCAGCCAAAGTGTAGCGGGAGTACACAATGAGCAGTTCTTC.

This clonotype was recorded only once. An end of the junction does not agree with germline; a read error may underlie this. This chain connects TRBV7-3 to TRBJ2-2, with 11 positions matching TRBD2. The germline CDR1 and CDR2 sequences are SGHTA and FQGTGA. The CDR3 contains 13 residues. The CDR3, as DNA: TGCGCCAGCAGCCAAGTGACTAGCGGGATGATGTTTTTT. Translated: CASSQVTSGMMFF.

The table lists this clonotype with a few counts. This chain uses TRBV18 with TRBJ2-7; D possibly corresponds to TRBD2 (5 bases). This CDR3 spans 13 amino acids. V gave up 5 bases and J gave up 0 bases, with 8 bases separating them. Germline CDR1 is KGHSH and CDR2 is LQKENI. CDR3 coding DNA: TGTGCCAGCTCATCGCGGGTCTCCTACGAGCAGTACTTC. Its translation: CASSSRVSYEQYF.

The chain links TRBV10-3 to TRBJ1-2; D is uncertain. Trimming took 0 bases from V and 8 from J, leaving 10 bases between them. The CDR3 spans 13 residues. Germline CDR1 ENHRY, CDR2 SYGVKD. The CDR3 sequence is CAISESGYVGYTF. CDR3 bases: TGTGCCATCAGTGAGTCCGGCTATGTGGGCTACACCTTC.

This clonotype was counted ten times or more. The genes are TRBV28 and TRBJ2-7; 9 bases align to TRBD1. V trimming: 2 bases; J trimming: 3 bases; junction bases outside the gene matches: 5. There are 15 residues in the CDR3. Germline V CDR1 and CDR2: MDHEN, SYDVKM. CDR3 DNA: TGTGCCAGCAGTTTAGGAGGACAGGGGAACTACGAGCAGTACTTC. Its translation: CASSLGGQGNYEQYF.

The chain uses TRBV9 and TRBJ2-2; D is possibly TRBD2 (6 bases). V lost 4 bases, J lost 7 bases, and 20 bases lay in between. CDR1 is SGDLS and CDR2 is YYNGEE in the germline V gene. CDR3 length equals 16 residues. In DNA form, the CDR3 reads TGTGCCAGCAGCCGGAGTGGGGGGAGGAATAACGGGGAGCTGTTTTTT. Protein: CASSRSGGRNNGELFF.

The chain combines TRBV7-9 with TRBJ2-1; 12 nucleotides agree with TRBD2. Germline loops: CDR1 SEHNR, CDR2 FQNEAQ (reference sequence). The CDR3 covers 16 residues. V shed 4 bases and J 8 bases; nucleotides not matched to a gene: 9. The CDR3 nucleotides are TGTGCCAGCAGCTCTACATTGACTAGCGGGAGCGATGAGCAGTTCTTC. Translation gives CASSSTLTSGSDEQFF. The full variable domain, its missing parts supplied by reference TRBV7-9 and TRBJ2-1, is DTGVSQNPRHKITKRGQNVTFRCDPISEHNRLYWYRQTLGQGPEFLTYFQNEAQLEKSRLLSDRFSAERPKGSFSTLEIQRTEQGDSAMYLCASSSTLTSGSDEQFFGPGTRLTVL.

CDR3 residues: CSVGGRGYEQYF. In nucleotides, the CDR3 is TGCAGTGTAGGGGGGAGGGGGTACGAGCAGTACTTC. V gene TRBV20-1 combines with J gene TRBJ2-7; possible D gene TRBD2, 7 bases. With 7 bases removed from V and 4 bases from J, the gap between germline ends came to 14 bases. This CDR3 comprises 12 residues. The germline gives CDR1 DFQATT, CDR2 SNEGSKA (reference sequence).

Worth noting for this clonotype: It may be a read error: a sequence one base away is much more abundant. The CDR3 DNA is TGTGCCAGCAGCTTAGCGGGACTAGGAGGGCCAGATACGCAGTATTTT. Protein: CASSLAGLGGPDTQYF. V gene TRBV7-2 combines with J gene TRBJ2-3; 8 nucleotides match TRBD2. CDR1 and CDR2 from the germline V gene are SGHTA and FQGNSA. The CDR3 is made up of 16 amino acids. J gave up 4 bases and V 0 bases, and 6 bases lay outside the gene matches.

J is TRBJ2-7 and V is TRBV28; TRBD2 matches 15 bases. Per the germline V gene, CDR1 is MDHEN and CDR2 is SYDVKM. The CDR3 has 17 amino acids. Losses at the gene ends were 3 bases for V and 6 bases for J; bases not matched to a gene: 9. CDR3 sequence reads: CASSLPGTSGRSREQYF. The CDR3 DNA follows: TGTGCCAGCAGTTTGCCGGGGACTAGCGGGAGGAGCCGCGAGCAGTACTTC.